The 27 T cell receptor beta chains given below trace back to one sample, sequenced in a study of T-cell memory formation after mild COVID-19. TCRdb fed the 5' RACE reads into MiXCR, producing one record per CDR3 protein. The table includes some 300,000 distinct CDR3 sequences, 20% to 25% detected once. The source material was PBMCs or a T cell subset sorted from them (not recorded which). These TCRs come from a man aged 18-30 years who had mild COVID-19 (a few samples of this study predate the infection). Cell type and time point are not known.

This clonotype has just a few counts. The chain joins TRBV7-8 to TRBJ1-1; D is unclear. The V gene's germline CDR1 is SGHVS and CDR2 FQNEAQ. The CDR3 runs 13 residues. The ends were cut back, 5 bases at V and 5 bases at J, with 12 bases in the middle. In DNA, the CDR3 is TGTGCCAGCAGCCCCCCCCGGAGGACTGAAGCTTTCTTT. Translated, it gives CASSPPRRTEAFF. Drawing the rest from reference TRBV7-8 and TRBJ1-1, the complete variable domain is GAGVSQSPRYKVAKRGQDVALRCDPISGHVSLFWYQQALGQGPEFLTYFQNEAQLDKSGLPSDRFFAERPEGSVSTLKIQRTQQEDSAVYLCASSPPRRTEAFFGQGTRLTVV.

This chain connects TRBV7-8 to TRBJ2-7; D ambiguous. V lost 4 bases, J lost 4 bases, and 11 bases lay in between. The CDR3 loop spans 13 amino acids. From germline, CDR1 is SGHVS and CDR2 FQNEAQ. The CDR3 spells CASSSQGPYEQYV. The CDR3 region has the DNA TGTGCCAGCAGCTCCCAAGGACCTTACGAGCAGTACGTC.

This clonotype was found a few times. The chain uses TRBV7-6 and TRBJ1-6; no clear D gene. This CDR3 has 15 residues. The V end was cut by 5 bases, the J end by 10 bases, with 18 bases between. CDR1 is SGHVS, CDR2 FNYEAQ, per germline. The CDR3 region is CASSPEAADLSPLHF. The CDR3 nucleotides are TGTGCCAGCAGCCCCGAGGCCGCGGATCTGTCACCCCTCCACTTT.

This clonotype appeared many times. The chain joins TRBV7-9 to TRBJ1-6, with 7 bases that match TRBD1. V was clipped by 5 bases and J by 9 bases; unmatched bases: 10. CDR1 is SEHNR and CDR2 is FQNEAQ in the germline V gene (reference sequence). CDR3 length equals 15 residues. The CDR3 DNA reads as TGTGCCAGCAGCCGCGACAGGGTGGAGTTTTCACCCCTCCACTTT. Translated, it gives CASSRDRVEFSPLHF.

This chain links TRBV7-2 with TRBJ1-2, with 12 bases fitting TRBD1. Germline V lookup: CDR1 SGHTA, CDR2 FQGNSA. The V segment lost 4 bases and the J segment 8 bases; nucleotides outside the gene matches: 11. CDR3 size: 16 residues. The CDR3 DNA sequence: TGTGCCAGCAGCTACCGATCGGGACAGGGGGCTAAGGGCTACACCTTC. It translates to CASSYRSGQGAKGYTF.

This chain connects TRBV7-2 to TRBJ2-5, with 15 bases matching TRBD2. After removal of 4 bases from V and 5 bases from J, the junction contained 8 bases not matched to a gene. Germline values: CDR1 SGHTA, CDR2 FQGNSA. CDR3 length: 17 residues. CDR3 DNA: TGTGCCAGCAGCTCCACGGGACTAGCGGGGGGATGGGAGACCCAGTACTTC. It codes for CASSSTGLAGGWETQYF.

This clonotype was counted between two and nine times. The gene calls are TRBV6-2 or TRBV6-3 and TRBJ2-7, with 9 bases identical to TRBD1. Germline V gives CDR1 MNHEY, CDR2 SVGEGT. With 0 bases clipped from V and 3 bases from J, the junction kept 6 bases outside the gene matches. This CDR3 contains 16 residues. CDR3: CASSYSTTGQGYEQYF. CDR3 DNA sequence: TGTGCCAGCAGTTACTCCACTACGGGACAGGGCTACGAGCAGTACTTC.

The rearrangement links TRBV7-3 to TRBJ1-1; weak D call: TRBD1 (5 bases). The length of the CDR3 is 14 residues. Germline-derived CDR1 and CDR2 are SGHTA and FQGTGA. V gave up 2 bases and J gave up 4 bases, with 11 bases separating them. The CDR3 DNA reads as TGTGCCAGCAGCTTAGCATGGGGGACCACTGAAGCTTTCTTT. Its translation: CASSLAWGTTEAFF.

A few counts support this clonotype. The chain is built from TRBV18 and TRBJ2-5; D is possibly TRBD2 (6 bases). This CDR3 has 15 amino acids. The V and J ends lost 1 base and 1 base respectively, with 10 bases between them. The germline CDR1 and CDR2 sequences are KGHSH and LQKENI. The CDR3 is CASSPREAPQETQYF. The DNA of the CDR3 is TGTGCCAGCTCACCACGGGAGGCCCCCCAAGAGACCCAGTACTTC.

This clonotype occurred a few times. The J gene is TRBJ2-3, the V gene TRBV20-1, with TRBD2 identical over 9 bases. The CDR3 consists of 14 residues. Losses at the gene ends were 5 bases for V and 7 bases for J; bases not matched to a gene: 10. CDR1 DFQATT and CDR2 SNEGSKA come from the germline V gene (reference sequence). In DNA form, the CDR3 reads TGCAGTGCTCCAACTAGCGGGCCCTTAAATACGCAGTATTTT. This codes for CSAPTSGPLNTQYF.

This clonotype was counted at least ten times. The chain employs TRBV29-1 and TRBJ1-1; perhaps TRBD1 as D (6 bases). Germline V lookup: CDR1 SQVTM, CDR2 ANQGSEA. CDR3 length equals 12 residues. V gave up 7 bases and J gave up 5 bases, with 14 bases separating them. As DNA, the CDR3 is TGCAGCGGCTACAGGGTTAGGACTGAAGCTTTCTTT. Residues: CSGYRVRTEAFF.

The chain combines TRBV29-1 with TRBJ2-1; 7 positions match TRBD1. V lost 8 bases to trimming and J lost 7 bases; unmatched junction nucleotides: 11. The CDR3 has 13 amino acids. Germline CDR1 is SQVTM and CDR2 is ANQGSEA. This CDR3 reads CSTRQGLGNEQFF. Here the CDR3 DNA reads TGCAGCACACGACAGGGCTTGGGGAATGAGCAGTTCTTC.

In regard to this clonotype: The junction departs from germline at one end; a sequencing error may be responsible. The chain is built from TRBV6-5 and TRBJ1-5, with TRBD1 matching 7 bases. This CDR3 comprises 15 residues. CDR1 is MNHEY and CDR2 is SVGAGI in the germline V gene. This chain's CDR3 is CASSSPRQGHQPKHF. In DNA form, the CDR3 reads TGTGCCAGCAGTTCCCCTCGACAGGGACATCAGCCCAAGCATTTT.

This CDR3 reads CASSFWGGGYTF. CDR3 sequence (DNA): TGTGCCAGCAGCTTTTGGGGTGGGGGCTACACCTTC. The chain joins TRBV7-8 to TRBJ1-2, with D uncertain. From germline, CDR1 is SGHVS and CDR2 FQNEAQ. The CDR3 length is 12 residues. V shed 3 bases and J shed 8 bases, with 10 bases lying between them.

The chain uses TRBV20-1 and TRBJ2-5; D might be TRBD2 (6 bases). CDR3 length equals 15 residues. Germline lookup yields CDR1 DFQATT and CDR2 SNEGSKA (reference sequence). The V end was cut by 0 bases, the J end by 5 bases, with 16 bases between. The CDR3 sequence: CSARDSQTSGETQYF. For the CDR3, the DNA is TGCAGTGCTAGAGATTCCCAGACTAGTGGGGAGACCCAGTACTTC.

This chain links TRBV4-1 with TRBJ2-3; 10 bases agree with TRBD1. Germline CDR1 MGHRA, CDR2 YSYEKL. The J segment lost 3 bases and the V segment lost 6 bases, leaving 3 bases of the junction unmatched. CDR3 length: 14 amino acids. For the CDR3, the DNA is TGCGCCAGCAGGGACAGGGGGTTGACAGATACGCAGTATTTT. Translating it yields CASRDRGLTDTQYF.

The J gene is TRBJ1-6, the V gene TRBV11-2, with D possibly matching TRBD1 (6 bases). CDR3 length: 14 residues. Trimming removed 4 bases at V and 11 bases at J, with 15 bases between. The germline V gene encodes CDR1 SGHAT and CDR2 FQNNGV. CDR3: CASSSNRGRPPLHF. DNA for the CDR3: TGTGCCAGCAGCTCAAATAGGGGGAGGCCACCCCTCCACTTT.

V usage is TRBV6-5 and J usage is TRBJ1-3; D remains ambiguous. Germline CDR1 and CDR2: MNHEY and SVGAGI. Between the trimmed V and J ends, which lost 0 bases and 4 bases, there was a span of 7 bases. This CDR3 comprises 14 residues. CDR3 amino acids: CASSYSSAGNTIYF. The CDR3, as DNA: TGTGCCAGCAGTTACTCGTCAGCGGGAAACACCATATATTTT.

A few counts support this clonotype. V usage is TRBV12-3 or TRBV12-4 and J usage is TRBJ2-2, with TRBD1 matching 8 bases. This CDR3 has 16 residues. With V trimmed by 5 bases and J by 7 bases, 12 bases remained unmatched. CDR3 DNA: TGTGCCAGCAGTCCACCCAATACAGGGGGTGGCGGGGAGCTGTTTTTT. Translating it yields CASSPPNTGGGGELFF.

This chain joins TRBV4-1 and TRBJ2-4; D might be TRBD2 (5 bases). This CDR3 region has 14 residues. Trimming took off 0 bases at V and 9 bases at J, with 12 bases between the two ends. Germline V lookup: CDR1 MGHRA, CDR2 YSYEKL. In nucleotides, the CDR3 is TGCGCCAGCAGCCAAGATTGGTCTAGCAGCATTCAGTACTTC. Protein product: CASSQDWSSSIQYF.

This clonotype occurred a few times. This chain links TRBV20-1 with TRBJ2-3; TRBD1 might be the D (5 bases). The V gene's germline CDR1 is DFQATT and CDR2 SNEGSKA (reference sequence). V lost 5 bases and J 4 bases, leaving 13 bases between the germline ends. This CDR3 has 13 amino acids. In nucleotides, the CDR3 is TGCAGTGCTTCCGCAGGGTGGGCAGATACGCAGTATTTT. Encoded protein: CSASAGWADTQYF.

This clonotype has only a few counts. The chain carries TRBV12-3 or TRBV12-4 and TRBJ1-1, with D unclear. Trimming cost V 7 bases and J 4 bases, with 13 bases left between them. The CDR3 is made up of 13 amino acids. In nucleotides, the CDR3 is TGTGCCAGCATGAAGAGACCCGGCACTGAAGCTTTCTTT. Its protein product is CASMKRPGTEAFF.

The sample holds a few counts of this clonotype. This chain connects TRBV5-1 to TRBJ2-5, with 7 nucleotides matching TRBD1. The CDR3 is 14 amino acids. J gave up 1 base and V 5 bases, and 5 bases lay outside the gene matches. The germline gives CDR1 SGHRS, CDR2 YFSETQ. DNA for the CDR3: TGCGCCAGCAGGGCCGGGACAGCCCAAGAGACCCAGTACTTC. Amino acids: CASRAGTAQETQYF.

This sequence joins TRBV14 and TRBJ1-1; no clear D. This CDR3 is 11 amino acids long. V was shortened by 3 bases and J by 4 bases, with 3 bases between the two germline ends. CDR1 and CDR2 (germline): SGHDN, FVKESK. The CDR3 loop reads CASSHGTEAFF. The CDR3 DNA reads as TGTGCCAGCAGCCATGGCACTGAAGCTTTCTTT.

The CDR3 DNA follows: TGCAGTGCTAGAGATTACAGGCTCTATGGCTACACCTTC. Residues: CSARDYRLYGYTF. The chain recombines TRBV20-1 with TRBJ1-2; weak D call: TRBD1 (5 bases). Between the trimmed V and J ends, which lost 0 bases and 4 bases, there was a span of 9 bases. Germline assignment: CDR1 DFQATT and CDR2 SNEGSKA (reference sequence). CDR3 length: 13 residues.

In its sample, this clonotype was seen many times. J is TRBJ2-4 and V is TRBV11-2; D possibly corresponds to TRBD1 (6 bases). The germline CDR1 and CDR2 sequences are SGHAT and FQNNGV. The CDR3 contains 14 residues. The V end was cut by 3 bases, the J end by 1 base, with 7 bases between. CDR3 bases: TGTGCCAGCAGCTTTACAGGGGCCAAAAACATTCAGTACTTC. It yields the protein CASSFTGAKNIQYF.

This chain links TRBV4-1 with TRBJ2-1, with D tentatively TRBD2 (6 bases). V lost 8 bases and J 8 bases, leaving 19 bases between the germline ends. Germline V CDR1 and CDR2: MGHRA, YSYEKL. CDR3 length: 14 residues. The CDR3 region has the DNA TGCGCCAGCCGATCGGGACTTTGGGGGGATGAGCAGTTCTTC. Its protein is CASRSGLWGDEQFF.